The entry below gives a single T cell receptor beta chain sequence along with its context. Its matching antigen is unknown. The PCR had 60 Vbeta and 13 Jbeta primers. Method: immunoSEQ multiplex PCR; TCRdb's copy keeps in-frame clones and lacks some. The sample holds some 89,000 clones. The data are from a study of cytomegalovirus exposure and HLA in healthy donors. Notes on the study in general: The investigators catalogued 180 or so TCR beta chains as cytomegalovirus-associated. An assumption of roughly uniform sequencing depth across donors underlay the presence/absence analyses.

Germline loops: CDR1 MNHEY, CDR2 SMNVEV (reference sequence). Trimming took 0 bases from V and 9 from J, leaving 12 bases between them. There are 14 residues in the CDR3. The rearrangement joins TRBV27 to TRBJ2-4; tentative D call: TRBD1 (5 bases). The receptor's source is a woman aged 25 to 39 in good health and CMV-seronegative. Sequenced: PBMCs. The CDR3 region has the DNA TGTGCCAGCAGTTTATCAGCAGGGCTTGGCATTCAGTACTTC. This sequence encodes CASSLSAGLGIQYF.